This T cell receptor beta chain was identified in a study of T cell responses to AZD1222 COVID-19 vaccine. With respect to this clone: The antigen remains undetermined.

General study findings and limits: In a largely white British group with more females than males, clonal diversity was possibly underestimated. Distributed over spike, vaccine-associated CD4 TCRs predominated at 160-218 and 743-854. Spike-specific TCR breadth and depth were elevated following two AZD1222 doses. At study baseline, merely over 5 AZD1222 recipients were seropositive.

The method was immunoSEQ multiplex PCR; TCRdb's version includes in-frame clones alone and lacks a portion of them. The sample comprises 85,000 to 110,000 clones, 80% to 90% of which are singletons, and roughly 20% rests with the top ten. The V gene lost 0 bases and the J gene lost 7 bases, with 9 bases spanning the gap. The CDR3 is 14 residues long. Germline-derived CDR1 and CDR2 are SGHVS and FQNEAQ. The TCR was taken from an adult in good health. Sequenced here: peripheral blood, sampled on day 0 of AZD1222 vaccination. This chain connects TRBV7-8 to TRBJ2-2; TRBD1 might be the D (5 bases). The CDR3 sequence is CASSLAGAGGELFF. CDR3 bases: TGTGCCAGCAGCTTAGCAGGGGCAGGCGGGGAGCTGTTTTTT.